These 10 T cell receptor beta chains share one sample of origin, sequenced in a study of OX40 agonist ivuxolimab in advanced cancers. The data were produced by immunoSEQ multiplex PCR, yet TCRdb's version contains in-frame clones alone and is incomplete. The table shows around 61,000 clones, with around 92% occurring only once. Here the sequenced sample was CD4+ or CD8+ T cells sorted from blood, taken in a trial of the OX40 agonist ivuxolimab. The origin of the receptors is an adult with an advanced solid tumor such as melanoma, head and neck, liver or kidney cancer.

This rearrangement joins TRBV4-2 to TRBJ1-4; D unclear. V was shortened by 1 base and J by 8 bases, with 11 bases between the two germline ends. This CDR3 contains 14 residues. The germline gives CDR1 LGHNA, CDR2 YNFKEQ. The CDR3, as DNA: TGTGCCAGCAGCCAAGCATTTACGGGGGAAAAACTGTTTTTT. It codes for CASSQAFTGEKLFF.

The chain joins TRBV18 to TRBJ1-5; no reliable D call. Germline CDR1 and CDR2: KGHSH and LQKENI. The CDR3 has 14 residues. V lost 2 bases, J lost 2 bases, and 7 bases lay in between. The CDR3 loop reads CASSPEIGNQPQHF. DNA of the CDR3: TGTGCCAGCTCACCAGAGATCGGCAATCAGCCCCAGCATTTT.

The chain has TRBV11-1 and TRBJ1-1; D gene ambiguous. The V and J ends lost 3 bases and 1 base respectively, with 12 bases between them. This CDR3 region has 15 residues. Germline-derived CDR1 and CDR2 are SGHAT and FQDESV (reference sequence). CDR3 protein: CASSFFTGGNTEAFF. CDR3 in DNA: TGTGCCAGCAGCTTCTTTACGGGTGGGAACACTGAAGCTTTCTTT. Full variable domain (rest looked up from reference TRBV11-1 and TRBJ1-1): EAEVAQSPRYKITEKSQAVAFWCDPISGHATLYWYRQILGQGPELLVQFQDESVVDDSQLPKDRFSAERLKGVDSTLKIQPAELGDSAMYLCASSFFTGGNTEAFFGQGTRLTVV.

CDR3 amino acids: CASRPNWDTGELFF. The CDR3 coding sequence is TGTGCCAGCAGACCCAATTGGGACACCGGGGAGCTGTTTTTT. The rearrangement joins TRBV27 to TRBJ2-2; D is undetermined. The germline V and J ends were trimmed by 6 bases and 3 bases, with 11 bases remaining between them. Germline V gene lookup returns CDR1 MNHEY and CDR2 SMNVEV (reference sequence). This CDR3 has 14 amino acids.

The rearrangement links TRBV4-3 to TRBJ2-1, with 9 bases aligning to TRBD2. The germline V gene encodes CDR1 LGHNA and CDR2 YSLEER. Losses at the gene ends were 0 bases for V and 4 bases for J; bases not matched to a gene: 7. The CDR3 has 17 residues. The CDR3 protein is CASSQDSGLAGYNEQFF. The CDR3 nucleotides are TGCGCCAGCAGCCAAGATTCCGGGCTAGCGGGGTACAATGAGCAGTTCTTC.

CDR3 loop: CASSFGLAGRENIQYF. CDR3 nucleotides: TGTGCCAGCAGTTTTGGGCTAGCGGGGAGGGAAAACATTCAGTACTTC. The chain recombines TRBV28 with TRBJ2-4; TRBD2 matches at 9 bases. With V trimmed by 3 bases and J by 5 bases, 8 bases remained unmatched. The CDR3 is 16 residues long. Germline V gene lookup returns CDR1 MDHEN and CDR2 SYDVKM.

This clone was detected once. The chain is built from TRBV6-1 and TRBJ1-3, with a tentative D call TRBD1 (5 bases). The CDR3 contains 15 residues. V was trimmed by 10 bases and J by 4 bases, leaving 20 bases between them. Germline values: CDR1 MNHNS, CDR2 SASEGT. The CDR3 spells CATTGGKLEGNTIYF. CDR3 nucleotide sequence: TGTGCCACCACGGGGGGGAAATTAGAGGGAAACACCATATATTTT.

The chain uses TRBV19 and TRBJ1-3; TRBD1 matches at 7 bases. The length of the CDR3 is 14 residues. V dropped 6 bases and J dropped 3; count of bases not matched to a gene: 5. Germline V gene lookup returns CDR1 LNHDA and CDR2 SQIVND (reference sequence). Written as DNA, the CDR3 is TGTGCCAGTAGCCCAGACAGGGTTGGAAACACCATATATTTT. Translation: CASSPDRVGNTIYF.

The chain joins TRBV27 to TRBJ1-2; D gene ambiguous. Between the trimmed V and J ends, which lost 0 bases and 0 bases, there was a span of 8 bases. This CDR3 contains 15 residues. Germline V CDR1 and CDR2: MNHEY, SMNVEV (reference sequence). CDR3 in amino acids: CASSLSGETNYGYTF. The CDR3 nucleotides are TGTGCCAGCAGTTTATCTGGGGAAACTAACTATGGCTACACCTTC.

As concerns this clone: Distinct nucleotide sequences in the sample also encode this CDR3. V usage is TRBV28 and J usage is TRBJ2-7; D uncertain. The CDR3 is 10 residues long. Deletions cut 2 bases from V and 5 bases from J, with 1 base between. CDR1 is MDHEN and CDR2 is SYDVKM in the germline V gene. The CDR3 bases are TGTGCCAGCAGTTTAAACGAGCAGTACTTC. Translated: CASSLNEQYF.